This is a list of T cell receptor beta chains from one sample in a study of cytomegalovirus exposure and HLA in healthy donors. Data came from immunoSEQ multiplex PCR; TCRdb stores just in-frame clones and leaves some out. Seen here are about 91,000 clones, about 89% observed once, and the top ten hold roughly 8.3%. Sequenced: PBMCs. The receptors come from a man between 25 and 39 years old in good health and CMV-seropositive. The CDR3 runs from the conserved cysteine through the conserved F or W. The D gene is left open where the match is weak. Clone size is given for some rows only: seen once, a few or many times, or a class if the clone is expanded.

size	J	D	V	DNA	CDR3
NA	TRBJ2-7	NA	TRBV2	TGTGCCAGCAGTGAATCACAGTCCTACGAGCAGTACTTC	CASSESQSYEQYF
once	TRBJ2-1	TRBD2	TRBV15	TGTGCCACCAGCAGAGCGACCGGACAGGGAAGGCTAGCGGGGGCCTACAATGAGCAGTTCTTC	CATSRATGQGRLAGAYNEQFF
once	TRBJ2-2	TRBD1	TRBV5-1	TGCGCCAGCAGCGGGACAGCGAACACCGGGGAGCTGTTTTTT	CASSGTANTGELFF
few	TRBJ2-7	TRBD1	TRBV11-2	TGTGCCAGCAGCTCGGGACAGGTAATCTACGAGCAGTACTTC	CASSSGQVIYEQYF
once	TRBJ2-2	TRBD2	TRBV6-7	TGTGCCAGCAGTTACATGGCGGGAGGGGGCACCGGGGAGCTGTTTTTT	CASSYMAGGGTGELFF
NA	TRBJ2-7	TRBD2	TRBV7-2	TGTGCCAGCAGCTTGCTAGCGGGGTCAGCCTACGAGCAGTACTTC	CASSLLAGSAYEQYF
NA	TRBJ2-3	TRBD2	TRBV28	TGTGCCAGCAGTTTCTCGGGACTAGCGAGAGGGAGCACAGATACGCAGTATTTT	CASSFSGLARGSTDTQYF
NA	TRBJ1-1	NA	TRBV2	TGTGCCAGCCGCCCCCGGGCAGGGGCGAAGAACACTGAAGCTTTCTTT	CASRPRAGAKNTEAFF
NA	TRBJ1-3	NA	TRBV18	TGTGCCAGCTCCCCAAGAGGGTTAGACACCATATATTTT	CASSPRGLDTIYF
NA	TRBJ2-5	NA	TRBV4-1	TGCGCCAGCAGCCAATGGAGAGGAGAGACCCAGTACTTC	CASSQWRGETQYF